The 18 T cell receptor beta chains below were found in one sample sequenced in a study of cytomegalovirus exposure and HLA in healthy donors. The PCR was carried out with 60 Vbeta primers and 13 Jbeta primers. Some clones are missing from TCRdb's copy, which holds only in-frame ones; the method was immunoSEQ multiplex PCR. The data hold about 130,000 clones, with about 74% observed a single time. The sequencing sample was made of PBMCs. Receptors were obtained from a woman aged 45 to 65 in good health and CMV-seropositive.

Worth noting for this clone: Other DNA sequences of this sample code for an identical CDR3. This chain connects TRBV6-5 to TRBJ1-5; 7 bases are shared with TRBD1. Germline V gene lookup returns CDR1 MNHEY and CDR2 SVGAGI. The CDR3 loop spans 14 amino acids. V trimming: 2 bases; J trimming: 6 bases; junction bases outside the gene matches: 4. In DNA form, the CDR3 reads TGTGCCAGCAGTTACCGCCAGGGGGGTCAGCCCCAGCATTTT. It translates to CASSYRQGGQPQHF.

This rearrangement joins TRBV30 to TRBJ2-5, with TRBD2 matching 8 bases. CDR1 GTSNPN and CDR2 SVGIG come from the germline V gene (reference sequence). J lost 7 bases, V lost 0 bases, and 7 bases had no gene match. The CDR3 spans 14 residues. DNA for the CDR3: TGTGCCTGGAGTGTAACCCGGGGGGGCCGGACCCAGTACTTC. Amino acids: CAWSVTRGGRTQYF.

This chain joins TRBV19 and TRBJ1-3; no clear D gene. With 5 bases removed from V and 1 base from J, the gap between germline ends came to 9 bases. The CDR3 covers 14 residues. CDR1 is LNHDA, CDR2 SQIVND, per germline (reference sequence). The CDR3 DNA reads as TGTGCCAGTAGTCCCGGTCCTTCTGGAAACACCATATATTTT. Translating it yields CASSPGPSGNTIYF.

The rearrangement links TRBV10-2 to TRBJ2-5; 9 bases line up with TRBD2. Germline V gene lookup returns CDR1 WSHSY and CDR2 SAAADI. CDR3 size: 15 residues. J lost 1 base, V lost 6 bases, and 6 bases had no gene match. In nucleotides, the CDR3 is TGCGCCAGCAGCGGGGGGGGACTAGCCCAAGAGACCCAGTACTTC. It translates to CASSGGGLAQETQYF.

The J gene is TRBJ2-2, the V gene TRBV5-4, with 11 bases lining up with TRBD2. The CDR3 length is 17 residues. The junction had 8 bases not matched to a gene; V was cut back by 3 bases and J by 4 bases. Germline-derived CDR1 and CDR2 are SGHNT and YYREEE (reference sequence). CDR3 nucleotides: TGTGCCAGCAGCTCCCGTCTAGCGGGGGGACTCACCGGGGAGCTGTTTTTT. Amino acid sequence: CASSSRLAGGLTGELFF.

The chain couples TRBV11-3 to TRBJ2-3; possible D gene TRBD2, 6 bases. CDR1 and CDR2 (germline): SGHNT, YENEEA. Trimming cost V 5 bases and J 7 bases, with 10 bases left between them. CDR3 size: 12 residues. The CDR3 reads CASSPLANTQYF. As DNA, the CDR3 is TGTGCCAGCAGCCCCCTAGCGAATACGCAGTATTTT.

The chain links TRBV20-1 to TRBJ2-5, with D possibly matching TRBD2 (5 bases). Germline loops: CDR1 DFQATT, CDR2 SNEGSKA (reference sequence). The CDR3 loop spans 11 amino acids. V dropped 7 bases and J dropped 5 bases, with 11 bases sitting between them. In nucleotides, the CDR3 is TGCAGTGGAGGGCCAGCGGAGACCCAGTACTTC. It translates to CSGGPAETQYF.

The J gene is TRBJ1-2, the V gene TRBV19, with 8 positions matching TRBD1. This CDR3 has 13 amino acids. Trimming cost V 7 bases and J 8 bases; bases outside gene matches: 9. Looked up from germline, CDR1 is LNHDA and CDR2 is SQIVND (reference sequence). The CDR3 nucleotides are TGTGCCAGTATACCCGGGACAGGAGGCGGCTACACCTTC. It yields the protein CASIPGTGGGYTF.

The CDR3 protein is CAWSVPQGGADTQYF. CDR3 coding DNA: TGTGCCTGGAGTGTACCGCAGGGTGGCGCAGATACGCAGTATTTT. The chain links TRBV30 to TRBJ2-3; TRBD1 might be the D (5 bases). CDR1 and CDR2 (germline): GTSNPN, SVGIG (reference sequence). The CDR3 is 15 amino acids. V shed 0 bases and J shed 4 bases, with 14 bases lying between them.

The chain links TRBV12-5 to TRBJ1-2, with TRBD1 matching over 10 bases. V lost 0 bases to trimming and J lost 8 bases; unmatched junction nucleotides: 0. CDR1 and CDR2 (germline): LGHNT, FRNRAP. This CDR3 has 13 amino acids. The chain's CDR3 is CASGLVTGGGYTF. The DNA for the CDR3 is TGTGCTAGTGGTTTGGTGACAGGGGGCGGCTACACCTTC.

The sample holds one count of this clone. The chain recombines TRBV5-1 with TRBJ1-3; 9 bases are shared with TRBD1. The CDR3 spans 13 residues. The germline CDR1 and CDR2 sequences are SGHRS and YFSETQ. Trimming removed 4 bases from V and 7 bases from J; junction bases left unmatched: 3. The CDR3 DNA follows: TGCGCCAGCAGCCAGGGGACAGGGAACACCATATATTTT. Translated, it gives CASSQGTGNTIYF.

V gene TRBV27 combines with J gene TRBJ2-5; the match to TRBD2 covers 16 bases. V lost 5 bases and J lost 3; bases outside the gene matches: 3. The CDR3 runs 16 residues. The germline V gene encodes CDR1 MNHEY and CDR2 SMNVEV (reference sequence). The CDR3 sequence is CASSRGLAGGEETQYF. The CDR3, as DNA: TGTGCCAGCAGTAGGGGACTAGCGGGGGGGGAAGAGACCCAGTACTTC.

This clone showed up just a few times. The chain combines TRBV6-6 with TRBJ1-3; D is unclear. V lost 6 bases, J lost 0 bases, and 9 bases lay in between. The CDR3 spans 14 residues. Per the germline V gene, CDR1 is MNHNY and CDR2 is SVGAGI (reference sequence). The CDR3 reads CASREGGSGNTIYF. For the CDR3, the DNA is TGTGCCAGCAGGGAGGGTGGCTCTGGAAACACCATATATTTT.

The rearrangement joins TRBV13 to TRBJ2-2, with 9 bases that match TRBD1. V lost 10 bases to trimming and J lost 4 bases; unmatched junction nucleotides: 10. This CDR3 is built from 15 residues. Per germline, CDR1 PRHDT and CDR2 FYEKMQ (reference sequence). The CDR3 DNA reads as TGTGCCACCCCCCCCGGGACAGGGCGCACCGGGGAGCTGTTTTTT. The encoded protein is CATPPGTGRTGELFF.

This chain links TRBV11-2 with TRBJ1-4, with unresolved D. The germline gives CDR1 SGHAT, CDR2 FQNNGV. The V gene lost 2 bases and the J gene lost 1 base, with 14 bases spanning the gap. This CDR3 spans 17 amino acids. CDR3 sequence: CASSLSGFGGTNEKLFF. CDR3 DNA: TGTGCCAGCAGCTTAAGCGGGTTTGGTGGAACTAATGAAAAACTGTTTTTT.

The V gene is TRBV29-1, the J gene TRBJ2-3; D gene unclear. CDR1 and CDR2 from the germline V gene are SQVTM and ANQGSEA. There are 12 residues in the CDR3. V gave up 8 bases and J gave up 2 bases, with 11 bases separating them. The CDR3, as DNA: TGCAGCCAAAAAGCCACCACAGATACGCAGTATTTT. It yields the protein CSQKATTDTQYF.

This clone was observed a single time. The rearrangement joins TRBV15 to TRBJ1-2; 8 bases are a match to TRBD1. V lost 5 bases to trimming and J lost 4 bases; unmatched junction nucleotides: 9. Germline V lookup: CDR1 LNHNV, CDR2 YYDKDF (reference sequence). The CDR3 spans 15 residues. The DNA of the CDR3 is TGTGCCACCAGCCCCGGGGACAGGTTCGGCTATGGCTACACCTTC. It specifies CATSPGDRFGYGYTF.

The rearrangement links TRBV15 to TRBJ1-2; tentatively, D is TRBD1 (5 bases). Germline V gives CDR1 LNHNV, CDR2 YYDKDF (reference sequence). The CDR3 covers 16 residues. Trimming cost V 4 bases and J 7 bases, with 22 bases left between them. Here the CDR3 DNA reads TGTGCCACCAGCACCTATCGAACGGGGGAGGAGGGTGGCTACACCTTC. This encodes CATSTYRTGEEGGYTF.